The T cell receptor beta chain described here comes from a study of cytomegalovirus exposure and HLA in healthy donors. Overall study findings and caveats: On later analysis, the bulk of CMV-associated TCR beta chains appeared to be HLA-restricted. The study found most TCR sequences rare, yet found some public TCRs in many donors.

To note about this clone: What it binds is unknown.

This CDR3 comprises 15 residues. Germline V gives CDR1 MNHEY, CDR2 SVGAGI. With V trimmed by 6 bases and J by 6 bases, 13 bases remained unmatched. Researchers ran the PCR with 60 Vbeta and 13 Jbeta primers. Original processing notes: Later reanalysis found approximately 80 million unique TCR beta chains, around 10 million of them shared. Using immunoSEQ multiplex PCR, the repertoire was profiled, and TCRdb retains in-frame clones only, with some absent. The DNA gave D and trimming, while V, J and clone size come from that table. The sample comprises some 200,000 clones, 65% to 90% of which are singletons, and 6.3% rests with the top ten.

V is TRBV6-5 and J is TRBJ2-7; TRBD1 matches at 8 bases. The sequence was obtained from a middle-aged man in good health and CMV-seropositive. Material for sequencing was PBMCs. CDR3 region: CASSPSPGTGPEQYF. DNA for the CDR3: TGTGCCAGCAGCCCCTCCCCCGGGACAGGTCCCGAGCAGTACTTC.